These 2 T cell receptor beta chains came from one sample sequenced in a study of T-cell reconstitution after alpha-beta-depleted transplantation in children (dated by TCRdb to between 2015 and 2016). The treatment or condition label, as the study defines it: allogeneic hematopoietic cell transplantation with graft depleted of TCRalphabeta T cells and CD19 B cells. Library preparation employed PCR. The data were produced on an Illumina HiSeq 2500. Molecular barcoding was employed in the preparation of TCR libraries, with unique molecular identifiers being used to normalize TCRbeta repertoire quantification. TCRdb reran the public reads through fastp at Q25 and MiXCR, keeping productive beta chains. Identical CDR3 proteins give one entry, which carries the most common genes and DNA. In all, the sample holds a few hundred thousand distinct CDR3 sequences, and 10% to 15% of those were seen once. The ten largest make up 2.2% of the sample.

The sequences come from PBMCs, mostly from graft donor cells, collected 360 days after TCRalphabeta/CD19-depleted stem cell transplant. The receptor set was obtained from a male patient younger than 18 who had a stem cell transplant for acute myeloid leukemia, so the T cells may come from the graft donor.

This clonotype has more than one count but fewer than ten. The chain employs TRBV7-2 and TRBJ2-7; D gene unclear. Trimming cost V 4 bases and J 2 bases, with 9 bases left between them. The CDR3 has 13 amino acids. Germline-derived CDR1 and CDR2 are SGHTA and FQGNSA. CDR3 protein: CASSWWWTYEQYF. The CDR3 DNA reads as TGTGCCAGCAGCTGGTGGTGGACCTACGAGCAGTACTTC.

As concerns this clonotype: A clone one base away is much larger, so this may be a read error. V usage is TRBV29-1 and J usage is TRBJ2-1; maybe TRBD2 (5 bases). The germline V gene encodes CDR1 SQVTM and CDR2 ANQGSEA. V was clipped by 5 bases and J by 3 bases, with 11 bases between them. The CDR3 has 13 amino acids. The CDR3, as DNA: TGCAGCGTTAGGAGGAGACACTACAATGAGCAGTTCTTC. Translated: CSVRRRHYNEQFF.